Listed below are T cell receptor beta chains from one sample, sequenced in a study of T-cell memory formation after mild COVID-19. In TCRdb, the 5' RACE reads were re-called with MiXCR into one record per CDR3 protein. The table has 550,000 to 600,000 distinct CDR3 sequences, roughly 21% seen once. The sample consisted of PBMCs or a T cell subset sorted from them (not recorded which). The source of these receptors is an adult woman who had mild COVID-19 (a few samples of this study predate the infection). Cell type and time point are not known. The CDR3 runs from the conserved cysteine through the conserved F or W. Each record gives: D gene, V gene, clone size, J gene, CDR3 DNA, CDR3 protein. The D gene is left open where the match is weak. Where a row states a size, it is once, few, many or the class of an expanded clone; other rows omit it.

D gene: .; V gene: TRBV12-3/TRBV12-4; clone size: .; J gene: TRBJ1-2; CDR3 DNA: TGTGCCAGCAGCTTACTTGTATCCTCCCTATCATATGGCTACACCTTC; CDR3 protein: CASSLLVSSLSYGYTF
D gene: .; V gene: TRBV5-6; clone size: .; J gene: TRBJ1-1; CDR3 DNA: TGTGCCAGCAGCCCCAGCCTAGGTAAAAACACTGAAGCTTTCTTT; CDR3 protein: CASSPSLGKNTEAFF
D gene: .; V gene: TRBV19; clone size: few; J gene: TRBJ1-1; CDR3 DNA: TGTGCCAGTACGGGGGCCACTGAAGCTTTCTTT; CDR3 protein: CASTGATEAFF
D gene: .; V gene: TRBV6-2/TRBV6-3; clone size: few; J gene: TRBJ1-1; CDR3 DNA: TGTGCCAGCATCCCCAGGGTCCCGGGGGGCACTGAAGCTTTCTTT; CDR3 protein: CASIPRVPGGTEAFF
D gene: .; V gene: TRBV4-3; clone size: .; J gene: TRBJ2-7; CDR3 DNA: TGCGCCAGCAGCCAAGAAGGAGTGGGGGAGCAGTACTTC; CDR3 protein: CASSQEGVGEQYF
D gene: TRBD1; V gene: TRBV7-6; clone size: .; J gene: TRBJ2-7; CDR3 DNA: TGTGCCAGCAGCTTAGGACAGGGGGCCGAGCAGTACTTC; CDR3 protein: CASSLGQGAEQYF
D gene: .; V gene: TRBV6-5; clone size: .; J gene: TRBJ2-1; CDR3 DNA: TGTGCCAGCAGTTACGGGGTAGGCGAGTTCTTC; CDR3 protein: CASSYGVGEFF
D gene: TRBD1; V gene: TRBV12-3/TRBV12-4; clone size: .; J gene: TRBJ1-4; CDR3 DNA: TGTGCCAGCAGCTCGGGATTCGGACAGGGCGATGAAAAACTGTTTTTT; CDR3 protein: CASSSGFGQGDEKLFF
D gene: .; V gene: TRBV10-3; clone size: few; J gene: TRBJ2-7; CDR3 DNA: TGTGCCATCAGTGAGTCTGGGACCCAGCATGGAGAGCAGTACTTC; CDR3 protein: CAISESGTQHGEQYF
D gene: TRBD2; V gene: TRBV7-2; clone size: few; J gene: TRBJ2-1; CDR3 DNA: TGTGCCAGCAGCCCGGGGGTACTAGCGCCCGGTAGCTCCTACAATGAGCAGTTCTTC; CDR3 protein: CASSPGVLAPGSSYNEQFF
D gene: TRBD1; V gene: TRBV12-3/TRBV12-4; clone size: .; J gene: TRBJ2-1; CDR3 DNA: TGTGCCAGCAGTGACCGGGACAGGGGTGATGAGCAGTTCTTC; CDR3 protein: CASSDRDRGDEQFF
D gene: .; V gene: TRBV7-9; clone size: .; J gene: TRBJ2-1; CDR3 DNA: TGTGCCAGCCAAATGGGGCTACCTAACAATGAGCAGTCCTTC; CDR3 protein: CASQMGLPNNEQSF
D gene: .; V gene: TRBV4-1; clone size: .; J gene: TRBJ2-6; CDR3 DNA: TGCGCCAGCAGCCAAGATGGGATCGGTTCTGGGGCCAACGTCCTGACTTTC; CDR3 protein: CASSQDGIGSGANVLTF
D gene: TRBD1; V gene: TRBV14; clone size: .; J gene: TRBJ1-5; CDR3 DNA: TGTGCCAGCAGCCGACAGGGCGGGAGCAATCAGCCCCAGCATTTT; CDR3 protein: CASSRQGGSNQPQHF
D gene: .; V gene: TRBV5-6; clone size: few; J gene: TRBJ2-5; CDR3 DNA: TGTGCCAGCAGACACCTTATGGAGACCCAGTACTTC; CDR3 protein: CASRHLMETQYF
D gene: .; V gene: TRBV2; clone size: .; J gene: TRBJ2-7; CDR3 DNA: TGTGCCAGCAGTCGTATCAGGGCCATAGTAAGTTACGAGCAGTACTTC; CDR3 protein: CASSRIRAIVSYEQYF
D gene: .; V gene: TRBV4-3; clone size: .; J gene: TRBJ2-2; CDR3 DNA: TGCGCCAGCAGCCAAGATTTGGCAGGCCTCACCGGGGAGCTGTTTTTT; CDR3 protein: CASSQDLAGLTGELFF
D gene: .; V gene: TRBV18; clone size: many; J gene: TRBJ2-7; CDR3 DNA: TGTGCCAGCAGCTTAGACCGGGGACCCTACGAGCAGTACTTC; CDR3 protein: CASSLDRGPYEQYF
D gene: TRBD2; V gene: TRBV7-2; clone size: few; J gene: TRBJ2-1; CDR3 DNA: TGTGCCAGCAGCTTCGCGGGACTAGCGGTTTACAATGAGCAGTTCTTC; CDR3 protein: CASSFAGLAVYNEQFF
D gene: .; V gene: TRBV7-9; clone size: .; J gene: TRBJ2-6; CDR3 DNA: TGTGCCAGCAGCGCCGAGGCCAACGTCCTGACTTTC; CDR3 protein: CASSAEANVLTF
D gene: TRBD1; V gene: TRBV7-3; clone size: few; J gene: TRBJ2-1; CDR3 DNA: TGTGCCAGCAGTTCCGAGGGACAGGGGGCGGGTGAGCAGTTCTTC; CDR3 protein: CASSSEGQGAGEQFF
D gene: TRBD1; V gene: TRBV5-1; clone size: .; J gene: TRBJ1-1; CDR3 DNA: TGCGCCAGCAGCCTCTGGGGACAGGGAGATATGGGTACTGAAGCTTTCTTT; CDR3 protein: CASSLWGQGDMGTEAFF
D gene: TRBD1; V gene: TRBV29-1; clone size: few; J gene: TRBJ1-2; CDR3 DNA: TGCAGCGTTCAGGGGGACGGCGGCTACACCTTC; CDR3 protein: CSVQGDGGYTF
D gene: TRBD1; V gene: TRBV7-2; clone size: many; J gene: TRBJ1-5; CDR3 DNA: TGTGCCAGCAGCTCGCGGACAGGGCCCAATCAGCCCCAGCATTTT; CDR3 protein: CASSSRTGPNQPQHF
D gene: TRBD2; V gene: TRBV5-1; clone size: few; J gene: TRBJ2-7; CDR3 DNA: TGCGCCAGCAGAATCTCTAGCGGGGACAGCTCCTACGAGCAGTACTTC; CDR3 protein: CASRISSGDSSYEQYF
D gene: TRBD2; V gene: TRBV5-1; clone size: .; J gene: TRBJ2-3; CDR3 DNA: TGCGCCAGCAAGCGGGGGGCGGTGACAGATACGCAGTATTTT; CDR3 protein: CASKRGAVTDTQYF
D gene: .; V gene: TRBV7-9; clone size: few; J gene: TRBJ1-2; CDR3 DNA: TGTGCCAGCAGCTTATCTCGGAGCTATGGCTACACCTTC; CDR3 protein: CASSLSRSYGYTF
D gene: .; V gene: TRBV6-6; clone size: .; J gene: TRBJ2-5; CDR3 DNA: TGTGCCAGCAGTTTCCTCGGAGGAGAGACCCAGTACTTC; CDR3 protein: CASSFLGGETQYF
D gene: TRBD2; V gene: TRBV30; clone size: few; J gene: TRBJ2-1; CDR3 DNA: TGTGCCTGCCGTCTAGCGGGGGGTCGCGATGAGCAGTTCTTC; CDR3 protein: CACRLAGGRDEQFF
D gene: .; V gene: TRBV7-9; clone size: few; J gene: TRBJ1-5; CDR3 DNA: TGTGCCAGCAGCCACACAGGGTTGACCGGCAATCAGCCCCAGCATTTT; CDR3 protein: CASSHTGLTGNQPQHF
D gene: .; V gene: TRBV12-3/TRBV12-4; clone size: few; J gene: TRBJ1-1; CDR3 DNA: TGTGCCAGCAGTCAAACGGGACGGTCCTGGAACACTGAAGCTTTCTTT; CDR3 protein: CASSQTGRSWNTEAFF
D gene: .; V gene: TRBV7-9; clone size: few; J gene: TRBJ2-2; CDR3 DNA: TGTGCCAGCAGCTTACAACTTATCACCGGGGAGCTGTTTTTT; CDR3 protein: CASSLQLITGELFF
D gene: .; V gene: TRBV4-2; clone size: .; J gene: TRBJ2-7; CDR3 DNA: TGTGCCAGCAGCCAATGGGGGGTCCTGACAGGGAAAGATTTCGAGCAGTACTTC; CDR3 protein: CASSQWGVLTGKDFEQYF
D gene: .; V gene: TRBV4-3; clone size: few; J gene: TRBJ2-7; CDR3 DNA: TGCGCCAGCAGCCAAGCTTGGGGAGTTTCTCAATACGAGCAGTACTTC; CDR3 protein: CASSQAWGVSQYEQYF
D gene: TRBD1; V gene: TRBV20-1; clone size: once; J gene: TRBJ2-7; CDR3 DNA: TGCAGTGCTCGCCGGGACAGGGGGAACGAGCAGTACTTC; CDR3 protein: CSARRDRGNEQYF
D gene: TRBD1; V gene: TRBV5-1; clone size: few; J gene: TRBJ2-7; CDR3 DNA: TGCGCCAGCAGCTACCTCCCAGGGGGTAACTACCACGAGCAGTACTTC; CDR3 protein: CASSYLPGGNYHEQYF
D gene: TRBD2; V gene: TRBV7-9; clone size: .; J gene: TRBJ2-1; CDR3 DNA: TGTGCCAGCAGCTCGTCGGGAGAGGGAGGGCACGGTGAGCAGTTCTTC; CDR3 protein: CASSSSGEGGHGEQFF
D gene: .; V gene: TRBV18; clone size: many; J gene: TRBJ1-1; CDR3 DNA: TGTGCCAGCTCACCCCTTGGTGGGTCCAGTGAAGCTTTCTTT; CDR3 protein: CASSPLGGSSEAFF
D gene: .; V gene: TRBV6-1; clone size: .; J gene: TRBJ2-3; CDR3 DNA: TGTGCCAGCAGTAGGGCGGGGAGCACTAATACGCAGTATTTT; CDR3 protein: CASSRAGSTNTQYF
D gene: TRBD1; V gene: TRBV18; clone size: .; J gene: TRBJ1-2; CDR3 DNA: TGTGCCAGCTCACCAGGGACAGGGGAGCACTATGGCTACACCTTC; CDR3 protein: CASSPGTGEHYGYTF
D gene: .; V gene: TRBV10-3; clone size: .; J gene: TRBJ2-7; CDR3 DNA: TGTGCCATCAGTGACAGACTCTACACCTACGAGCAGTACTTC; CDR3 protein: CAISDRLYTYEQYF
D gene: .; V gene: TRBV30; clone size: .; J gene: TRBJ1-2; CDR3 DNA: TGTGCCTGGAGTGTCCAACTCGGGCTGGGCTACACCTTC; CDR3 protein: CAWSVQLGLGYTF
D gene: .; V gene: TRBV7-2; clone size: .; J gene: TRBJ1-6; CDR3 DNA: TGTGCCAGCAGCTTAGCGTTGGGGCCCAATTCACCCCTCCACTTT; CDR3 protein: CASSLALGPNSPLHF
D gene: .; V gene: TRBV7-9; clone size: .; J gene: TRBJ1-1; CDR3 DNA: TGTGCCAGCAGCTCCCCGACAGGAGGGAACACTGAAGCTTTCTTT; CDR3 protein: CASSSPTGGNTEAFF
D gene: .; V gene: TRBV5-1; clone size: .; J gene: TRBJ1-2; CDR3 DNA: TGCGCCAGCAGCTCCAGGGACGATGACTATGGCTACACCTTC; CDR3 protein: CASSSRDDDYGYTF
D gene: .; V gene: TRBV12-3/TRBV12-4; clone size: once; J gene: TRBJ2-7; CDR3 DNA: TGTGCCAGCAGTCCCCCCGGGGTTGCCTACGAGCAGTACTTC; CDR3 protein: CASSPPGVAYEQYF
D gene: .; V gene: TRBV11-2; clone size: few; J gene: TRBJ1-4; CDR3 DNA: TGTGCCAGCAGCGCGACACGTTCGGGGCAACTGTTTTTT; CDR3 protein: CASSATRSGQLFF
D gene: .; V gene: TRBV3-1; clone size: few; J gene: TRBJ1-1; CDR3 DNA: TGTGCCAGCAGCCATCCGACAGGTGGGATCACTGAAGCTTTCTTT; CDR3 protein: CASSHPTGGITEAFF
D gene: .; V gene: TRBV7-8; clone size: .; J gene: TRBJ1-5; CDR3 DNA: TGTGCCAGCAGCCTGGACAGCATTCAGCCCCAGCATTTT; CDR3 protein: CASSLDSIQPQHF
D gene: TRBD2; V gene: TRBV7-9; clone size: .; J gene: TRBJ2-1; CDR3 DNA: TGTGCCAGCAGCTCAACTGAGCCCGGGACTAGGGGTGAGCAGTTCTTC; CDR3 protein: CASSSTEPGTRGEQFF
D gene: TRBD2; V gene: TRBV18; clone size: .; J gene: TRBJ2-1; CDR3 DNA: TGTGCCAGCTCACAACCAGGTGGGACTAGCGGGAGCCATGAGCAGTTCTTC; CDR3 protein: CASSQPGGTSGSHEQFF
D gene: TRBD1; V gene: TRBV2; clone size: .; J gene: TRBJ2-7; CDR3 DNA: TGTGCCAGCAGTATCTTAGACAGGGGAGGCGAGCAGTACTTC; CDR3 protein: CASSILDRGGEQYF
D gene: .; V gene: TRBV7-2; clone size: .; J gene: TRBJ1-1; CDR3 DNA: TGTGCCAGCAGCCGTGGCAGGAGTGAAGCTTTCTTT; CDR3 protein: CASSRGRSEAFF
D gene: .; V gene: TRBV18; clone size: few; J gene: TRBJ2-7; CDR3 DNA: TGTGCCAGCTCACCGAACAGCCTCTACGAGCAGTACTTC; CDR3 protein: CASSPNSLYEQYF